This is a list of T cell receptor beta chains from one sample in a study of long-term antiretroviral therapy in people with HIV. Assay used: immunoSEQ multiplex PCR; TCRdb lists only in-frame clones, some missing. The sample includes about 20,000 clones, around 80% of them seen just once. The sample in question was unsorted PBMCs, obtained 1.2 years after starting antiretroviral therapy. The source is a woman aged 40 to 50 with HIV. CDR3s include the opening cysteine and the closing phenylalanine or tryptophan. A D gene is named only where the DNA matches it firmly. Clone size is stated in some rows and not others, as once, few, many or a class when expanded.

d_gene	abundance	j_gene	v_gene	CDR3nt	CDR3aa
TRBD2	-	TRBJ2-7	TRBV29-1	TGCAGCGGGACAGGGACTAGCGGGAGCTACGAGCAGTACTTC	CSGTGTSGSYEQYF
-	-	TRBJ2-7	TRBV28	TGTGCCAGCAGTCAGGGGTGGTACGAGCAGTACTTC	CASSQGWYEQYF
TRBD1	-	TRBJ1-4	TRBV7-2	TGTGCCAGCAGCTTCAACAGGGGGGCGGGTGAAAAACTGTTTTTT	CASSFNRGAGEKLFF
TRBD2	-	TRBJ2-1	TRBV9	TGTGCCAGCAGCGTCGGACTAGCGGAGCTTAATGAGCAGTTCTTC	CASSVGLAELNEQFF
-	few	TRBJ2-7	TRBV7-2	TGTGCCAGCAGCTTCCGGGAGGAGCAGTACTTC	CASSFREEQYF
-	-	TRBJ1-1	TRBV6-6	TGTGCCAGCAGTTACTCCGGACAGAGGTACACTGAAGCTTTCTTT	CASSYSGQRYTEAFF
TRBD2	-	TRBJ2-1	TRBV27	TGTGCCAGCAGTTTCCTACTAGCGGGAGGGTCTGAGCAGTTCTTC	CASSFLLAGGSEQFF
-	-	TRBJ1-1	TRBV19	TGTGCCAGTAGTATAGTAGTGAACACTGAAGCTTTCTTT	CASSIVVNTEAFF
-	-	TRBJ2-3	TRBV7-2	TGTGCCAGCAGCCCACCGGCGGGTGGGACGGCAGATACGCAGTATTTT	CASSPPAGGTADTQYF
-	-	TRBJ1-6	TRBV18	TGTGCCAGCTCACCACCAAGCTATAATTCACCCCTCCACTTT	CASSPPSYNSPLHF
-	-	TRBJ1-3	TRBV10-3	TGTGCCATCAGTAAAACTGCGGGAGTCGAAAACACCATATATTTT	CAISKTAGVENTIYF
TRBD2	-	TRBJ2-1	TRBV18	TGTGCCAGCTCAACAGTAGCGGGAGATTCGGTTGAGCAGTTCTTC	CASSTVAGDSVEQFF
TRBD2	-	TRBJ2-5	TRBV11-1	TGTGCCAGCCATCCAGCGGGAGGGCAAGAGACCCAGTACTTC	CASHPAGGQETQYF
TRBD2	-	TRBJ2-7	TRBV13	TGTGCCAGCAGCTCATGGGGGGGTCCCTACGAGCAGTACTTC	CASSSWGGPYEQYF
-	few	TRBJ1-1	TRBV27	TGTGCCAGCAGCTTCTCACAGGGATACACTGAAGCTTTCTTT	CASSFSQGYTEAFF
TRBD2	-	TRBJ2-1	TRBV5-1	TGCGCCAGCAGGTACGGCCCCGGGGGACTAGCGGGAGAAGGGAACGAGCAGTTCTTC	CASRYGPGGLAGEGNEQFF
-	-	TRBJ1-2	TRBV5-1	TGCGCCAGCAGCCTGACAGGTCCGGACTATGGCTACACCTTC	CASSLTGPDYGYTF
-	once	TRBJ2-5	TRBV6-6	TGTGCCAGCAGTTACTCGACCGGGACCCAGTACTTC	CASSYSTGTQYF
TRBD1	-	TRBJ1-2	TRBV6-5	TGTGCCAGCAGGGACAGGGGGCGGAGTGGCTACACCTTC	CASRDRGRSGYTF
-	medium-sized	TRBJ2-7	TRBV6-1	TGTGCCAGCAGGCTCGGATTCTCCTACGAGCAGTACTTC	CASRLGFSYEQYF